Listed here are 29 T cell receptor beta chains from one sample, sequenced in a study of T cell changes during pregnancy in multiple sclerosis. Clones were read by immunoSEQ multiplex PCR, and TCRdb kept only the in-frame ones, dropping some. The sample lists tens of thousands of clones, approximately 86% occurring once. This sample comprised peripheral blood, obtained before pregnancy. These receptors came from a female donor with multiple sclerosis, enrolled in a pregnancy study.

The CDR3: CASSPVQETQYF. CDR3 bases: TGTGCCAGCAGTCCCGTCCAAGAGACCCAGTACTTC. The chain links TRBV6-6 to TRBJ2-5, with D uncertain. This CDR3 is 12 amino acids long. Germline V gene sequence: CDR1 MNHNY, CDR2 SVGAGI (reference sequence). The V end was cut by 5 bases, the J end by 1 base, with 5 bases between.

The chain joins TRBV6-5 to TRBJ2-2; 7 bases align to TRBD2. CDR1 is MNHEY, CDR2 SVGAGI, per germline. The CDR3 has 14 residues. V lost 10 bases, J lost 1 base, and 6 bases stayed unmatched. The CDR3 protein is CATSLAMNTGELFF. As DNA, the CDR3 is TGTGCCACCTCACTAGCGATGAACACCGGGGAGCTGTTTTTT.

This clone has just one count. The chain combines TRBV18 with TRBJ2-3; 7 bases line up with TRBD1. V dropped 0 bases and J dropped 2; count of bases not matched to a gene: 2. The CDR3 has 15 amino acids. Looked up from germline, CDR1 is KGHSH and CDR2 is LQKENI. The CDR3 region has the DNA TGTGCCAGCTCACCACCGGGGACAGACACAGATACGCAGTATTTT. This gives the protein CASSPPGTDTDTQYF. Based on the CDR3 plus reference TRBV18 and TRBJ2-3, the full variable domain is NAGVMQNPRHLVRRRGQEARLRCSPMKGHSHVYWYRQLPEEGLKFMVYLQKENIIDESGMPKERFSAEFPKEGPSILRIQQVVRGDSAAYFCASSPPGTDTDTQYFGPGTRLTVL.

DNA of the CDR3: TGTGCCAGCAGCTTTATACAGGGGGATGCAGGGGCTGAAGCTTTCTTT. Its protein product is CASSFIQGDAGAEAFF. The genes are TRBV7-8 and TRBJ1-1, with TRBD1 matching over 8 bases. V lost 3 bases, J lost 6 bases, and 12 bases stayed unmatched. CDR3 length: 16 residues. The V gene's germline CDR1 is SGHVS and CDR2 FQNEAQ. The variable domain in full, completed from reference TRBV7-8 and TRBJ1-1, reads GAGVSQSPRYKVAKRGQDVALRCDPISGHVSLFWYQQALGQGPEFLTYFQNEAQLDKSGLPSDRFFAERPEGSVSTLKIQRTQQEDSAVYLCASSFIQGDAGAEAFFGQGTRLTVV.

Only a few counts were recorded for this clone. The chain is built from TRBV30 and TRBJ2-1, with 11 bases that match TRBD2. The CDR3 is 20 amino acids. J lost 3 bases, V lost 0 bases, and 16 bases had no gene match. Per the germline V gene, CDR1 is GTSNPN and CDR2 is SVGIG (reference sequence). This CDR3 is CAWSVRQLAGATYVYNEQFF. The CDR3 DNA reads TGTGCCTGGAGTGTACGGCAACTAGCGGGAGCGACCTATGTCTACAATGAGCAGTTCTTC.

For this clone: Relative to the germline gene, one junction end is altered; a read error may explain this. V is TRBV19 and J is TRBJ2-3; 14 bases are shared with TRBD2. Germline CDR1 reads LNHDA; CDR2 reads SQIVND (reference sequence). This CDR3 has 14 residues. Written as DNA, the CDR3 is TGTGCCAGTGGACTAGCGGGGGGCACATATACGCAGTATTTT. Translation: CASGLAGGTYTQYF.

The chain employs TRBV5-1 and TRBJ1-1; perhaps TRBD1 as D (6 bases). V was cut by 4 bases and J by 3 bases, with 19 bases left in between. The CDR3 covers 16 residues. Germline lookup yields CDR1 SGHRS and CDR2 YFSETQ. This chain's CDR3 is CASSVTGRPKDTEAFF. For the CDR3, the DNA is TGCGCCAGCAGCGTGACAGGACGCCCTAAGGACACTGAAGCTTTCTTT.

The rearrangement links TRBV11-2 to TRBJ2-2; D is unclear. CDR1 and CDR2 from the germline V gene are SGHAT and FQNNGV. The CDR3 runs 13 residues. Trimming took 3 bases from V and 4 from J, leaving 6 bases between them. CDR3 sequence (DNA): TGTGCCAGCAGCTTCCCGGGCACCGGGGAGCTGTTTTTT. Its translation is CASSFPGTGELFF.

The rearrangement uses TRBV19 and TRBJ1-3; 8 positions agree with TRBD1. V shed 3 bases, J shed 5 bases, and the junction held 6 bases outside the gene matches. The germline V gene encodes CDR1 LNHDA and CDR2 SQIVND (reference sequence). The length of the CDR3 is 15 residues. The CDR3 DNA sequence: TGTGCCAGTAGTATTAAGCAGGGGGCCAGAAACACCATATATTTT. Its protein is CASSIKQGARNTIYF.

The chain has TRBV9 and TRBJ2-1, with 7 bases that match TRBD1. CDR1 and CDR2 from the germline V gene are SGDLS and YYNGEE. This CDR3 is 15 amino acids long. J lost 1 base, V lost 2 bases, and 3 bases had no gene match. This CDR3 is CASSVEGASYNEQFF. CDR3 in DNA: TGTGCCAGCAGCGTCGAGGGGGCATCCTACAATGAGCAGTTCTTC.

This sequence joins TRBV19 and TRBJ2-2; a possible D gene is TRBD2 (5 bases). The V and J ends lost 5 bases and 7 bases respectively, with 20 bases between them. The CDR3 contains 16 residues. Germline assignment: CDR1 LNHDA and CDR2 SQIVND (reference sequence). CDR3: CASSVSKYLEGGELFF. As DNA, the CDR3 is TGTGCCAGTAGTGTTTCGAAATACCTCGAGGGCGGGGAGCTGTTTTTT.

This chain joins TRBV19 and TRBJ2-7; no reliable D call. This CDR3 is 13 amino acids long. Trimming left V 11 bases short and J 2 bases short, with 16 bases between. CDR1 is LNHDA and CDR2 is SQIVND in the germline V gene (reference sequence). CDR3 amino acids: CALRRSRAYEQYF. The CDR3 coding sequence is TGTGCCCTCCGGAGATCCCGAGCCTACGAGCAGTACTTC.

This clone came up a few times. The rearrangement uses TRBV30 and TRBJ1-1, with D unclear. V shed 3 bases and J shed 0 bases, with 8 bases lying between them. CDR3 length: 13 amino acids. The germline V gene encodes CDR1 GTSNPN and CDR2 SVGIG (reference sequence). CDR3: CAWRAQVNTEAFF. The CDR3 bases are TGTGCCTGGAGAGCCCAGGTGAACACTGAAGCTTTCTTT.

This chain joins TRBV2 and TRBJ2-2, with 8 bases identical to TRBD1. The germline V gene encodes CDR1 SNHLY and CDR2 FYNNEI. After removal of 3 bases from V and 5 bases from J, the junction contained 2 bases not matched to a gene. The CDR3 runs to 14 residues. The DNA of the CDR3 is TGTGCCAGCAGTGAGACAGGGGAAACCGGGGAGCTGTTTTTT. It specifies CASSETGETGELFF. Drawing the rest from reference TRBV2 and TRBJ2-2, the complete variable domain is EPEVTQTPSHQVTQMGQEVILRCVPISNHLYFYWYRQILGQKVEFLVSFYNNEISEKSEIFDDQFSVERPDGSNFTLKIRSTKLEDSAMYFCASSETGETGELFFGEGSRLTVL.

In this sample, this clone turned up a few times. The V and J genes are TRBV7-7 and TRBJ1-3; D not certain. CDR1 and CDR2 from the germline V gene are SSHAT and FNYEAQ (reference sequence). Trimming took off 1 base at V and 4 bases at J, with 5 bases between the two ends. The CDR3 is 13 amino acids. The CDR3 spells CASSLDTGNTIYF. The DNA of the CDR3 is TGTGCCAGCAGCTTAGACACGGGAAACACCATATATTTT.

The gene calls are TRBV28 and TRBJ1-5; D is undetermined. The CDR3 spans 18 residues. The V and J ends lost 5 bases and 2 bases respectively, with 22 bases between them. CDR1 is MDHEN and CDR2 is SYDVKM in the germline V gene. CDR3 amino acids: CASSATPNRGRGNQPQHF. The CDR3, as DNA: TGTGCCAGCAGTGCTACTCCCAACCGGGGTAGGGGCAATCAGCCCCAGCATTTT.

V and J are TRBV4-3 and TRBJ2-1; 8 bases are a match to TRBD2. With 4 bases clipped from V and 0 bases from J, the junction kept 11 bases outside the gene matches. This CDR3 comprises 18 residues. Germline V gives CDR1 LGHNA, CDR2 YSLEER. The CDR3 coding sequence is TGCGCCAGCAGCCCCGACGTCCAGCGGGGGAGCTCCTACAATGAGCAGTTCTTC. Its protein is CASSPDVQRGSSYNEQFF.

V gene TRBV5-1 combines with J gene TRBJ1-6; the match to TRBD1 covers 8 bases. Trimming cost V 0 bases and J 6 bases; bases outside gene matches: 8. CDR1 is SGHRS, CDR2 YFSETQ, per germline. The CDR3 length is 17 residues. The CDR3 DNA reads as TGCGCCAGCAGCTTGGTGTCCGACAGGGGTGTTAATTCACCCCTCCACTTT. Residues: CASSLVSDRGVNSPLHF.

The chain recombines TRBV6-4 with TRBJ1-6, with a tentative D call TRBD1 (5 bases). V shed 0 bases and J shed 5 bases, with 14 bases lying between them. Germline loops: CDR1 MRHNA, CDR2 SNTAGT. CDR3 size: 17 residues. The CDR3 nucleotides read TGTGCCAGCAGTGACTCGATGGAGGGGCCCGATAATTCACCCCTCCACTTT. Its protein product is CASSDSMEGPDNSPLHF.

This chain uses TRBV13 with TRBJ1-1; D is ambiguous. CDR1 is PRHDT, CDR2 FYEKMQ, per germline (reference sequence). The CDR3 consists of 14 residues. V lost 1 base, J lost 7 bases, and 13 bases lay in between. The DNA of the CDR3 is TGTGCCAGCAGCTTAGCGTACGGGAGGATTGAAGCTTTCTTT. Residues: CASSLAYGRIEAFF. Supplemented by reference TRBV13 and TRBJ1-1, the full variable domain reads AAGVIQSPRHLIKEKRETATLKCYPIPRHDTVYWYQQGPGQDPQFLISFYEKMQSDKGSIPDRFSAQQFSDYHSELNMSSLELGDSALYFCASSLAYGRIEAFFGQGTRLTVV.

The CDR3 nucleotides read TGTGCCAGCAGCTCGTTCGGACAGTCGGGTGAAGCTTTCTTT. It is translated as CASSSFGQSGEAFF. The J gene is TRBJ1-1, the V gene TRBV7-8, with D perhaps matching TRBD1 (6 bases). The CDR3 runs 14 residues. Germline lookup yields CDR1 SGHVS and CDR2 FQNEAQ. The V end lost 4 bases, the J end lost 7 bases, and 16 bases lay between the germline ends.

This clone occurred a few times. This sequence joins TRBV27 and TRBJ1-2; unclear D gene. This CDR3 region has 13 residues. Trimming removed 6 bases from V and 2 bases from J, with 10 bases in between. Germline V gives CDR1 MNHEY, CDR2 SMNVEV (reference sequence). As DNA, the CDR3 is TGTGCCAGCAGCTTAGACTGGAACTATGGCTACACCTTC. This sequence encodes CASSLDWNYGYTF.

A remark on this clone: Other DNA sequences from this sample encode an identical CDR3 as well. The chain couples TRBV6-4 to TRBJ2-3, with 7 bases matching TRBD2. The trim removed 2 bases at V and 2 bases at J, leaving 4 bases unmatched. CDR1 is MRHNA and CDR2 is SNTAGT in the germline V gene. The CDR3 sequence is 15 residues long. The CDR3 sequence: CASSDGGGDTDTQYF. CDR3 in DNA: TGTGCCAGCAGTGACGGGGGGGGAGACACAGATACGCAGTATTTT.

The gene calls are TRBV7-9 and TRBJ1-6; no reliable D call. The germline V gene encodes CDR1 SEHNR and CDR2 FQNEAQ (reference sequence). Between the trimmed V and J ends, which lost 5 bases and 0 bases, there was a span of 17 bases. The CDR3 has 18 amino acids. The CDR3 nucleotides are TGTGCCAGCAGCCCCCCGTTGGGGAGGGCCTCCTATAATTCACCCCTCCACTTT. This sequence encodes CASSPPLGRASYNSPLHF.

This chain joins TRBV27 and TRBJ2-1; 10 nucleotides match TRBD2. Trimming took 5 bases from V and 3 from J; bases not matched to a gene: 4. The germline V gene encodes CDR1 MNHEY and CDR2 SMNVEV (reference sequence). This CDR3 has 15 amino acids. The CDR3 region is CASSPGTSVYNEQFF. The DNA of the CDR3 is TGTGCCAGCAGTCCAGGGACTAGCGTCTACAATGAGCAGTTCTTC.

This rearrangement joins TRBV6-5 to TRBJ2-5; 7 nucleotides match TRBD1. CDR1 is MNHEY and CDR2 is SVGAGI in the germline V gene. The CDR3 is made up of 14 amino acids. Trimming at V came to 6 bases and at J to 1 base, leaving 5 bases not matched to a gene. CDR3 in amino acids: CASSFQGVQETQYF. The CDR3 nucleotides read TGTGCCAGCAGCTTCCAGGGGGTCCAAGAGACCCAGTACTTC.

The chain is built from TRBV18 and TRBJ1-1; D gene unclear. Germline CDR1 and CDR2: KGHSH and LQKENI. Trimming removed 3 bases from V and 6 bases from J, with 20 bases in between. The length of the CDR3 is 16 residues. The DNA of the CDR3 is TGTGCCAGCTCACCCCGGGGTTCGGACGGACCCTCTGAAGCTTTCTTT. This codes for CASSPRGSDGPSEAFF.

The chain recombines TRBV28 with TRBJ1-5; D remains unclear. Trimming left V 5 bases short and J 3 bases short, with 11 bases between. There are 14 residues in the CDR3. Germline V gene lookup returns CDR1 MDHEN and CDR2 SYDVKM. As DNA, the CDR3 is TGTGCCAGCAGTGGCGGCGCGTTCAATCAGCCCCAGCATTTT. It encodes CASSGGAFNQPQHF.

The table lists this clone with a few counts. The rearrangement joins TRBV30 to TRBJ1-5, with TRBD1 matching 7 bases. Germline assignment: CDR1 GTSNPN and CDR2 SVGIG (reference sequence). The CDR3 contains 13 residues. V trimming: 2 bases; J trimming: 7 bases; junction bases outside the gene matches: 5. In nucleotides, the CDR3 is TGTGCCTGGAGTCTAGACAGGGTGCAGCCCCAGCATTTT. Amino acid sequence: CAWSLDRVQPQHF.